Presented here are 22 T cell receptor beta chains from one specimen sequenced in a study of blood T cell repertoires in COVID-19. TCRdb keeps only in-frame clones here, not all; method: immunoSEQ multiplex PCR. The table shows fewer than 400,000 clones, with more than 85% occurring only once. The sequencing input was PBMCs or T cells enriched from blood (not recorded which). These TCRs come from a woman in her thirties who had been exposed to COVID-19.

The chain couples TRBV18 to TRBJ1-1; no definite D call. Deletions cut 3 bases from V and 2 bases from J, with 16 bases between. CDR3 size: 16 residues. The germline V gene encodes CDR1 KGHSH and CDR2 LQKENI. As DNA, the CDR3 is TGTGCCAGCTCACCGAACTACGGGATCCTCAACACTGAAGCTTTCTTT. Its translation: CASSPNYGILNTEAFF.

DNA of the CDR3: TGTGCCAGCAGCTCGACAGGGTCTCGATCACCCCTCCACTTT. Translation: CASSSTGSRSPLHF. The chain couples TRBV7-2 to TRBJ1-6, with TRBD1 identical over 7 bases. The CDR3 contains 14 residues. With V trimmed by 4 bases and J by 10 bases, 7 bases remained unmatched. CDR1 is SGHTA, CDR2 FQGNSA, per germline.

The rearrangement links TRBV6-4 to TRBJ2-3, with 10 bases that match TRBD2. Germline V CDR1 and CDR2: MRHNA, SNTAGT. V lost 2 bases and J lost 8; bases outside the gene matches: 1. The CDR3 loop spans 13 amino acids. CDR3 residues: CASSDTSGATQYF. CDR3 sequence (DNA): TGTGCCAGCAGTGACACTAGCGGGGCTACGCAGTATTTT.

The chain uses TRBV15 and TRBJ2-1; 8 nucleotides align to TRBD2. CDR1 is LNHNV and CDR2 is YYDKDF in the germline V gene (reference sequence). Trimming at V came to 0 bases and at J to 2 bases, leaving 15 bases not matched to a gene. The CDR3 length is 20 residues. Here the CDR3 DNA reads TGTGCCACCAGCAGAGATCACTTTCGGACTAGCCCGAAGGCCTACAATGAGCAGTTCTTC. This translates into CATSRDHFRTSPKAYNEQFF.

CDR3 nucleotides: TGCGCCAGCAGCGCCTATACAGGGAACAACGAGCAGTACTTC. This translates into CASSAYTGNNEQYF. The chain is built from TRBV5-1 and TRBJ2-7, with D tentatively TRBD1 (6 bases). Germline values: CDR1 SGHRS, CDR2 YFSETQ. CDR3 length: 14 amino acids. V lost 4 bases and J lost 5, with 16 bases in between.

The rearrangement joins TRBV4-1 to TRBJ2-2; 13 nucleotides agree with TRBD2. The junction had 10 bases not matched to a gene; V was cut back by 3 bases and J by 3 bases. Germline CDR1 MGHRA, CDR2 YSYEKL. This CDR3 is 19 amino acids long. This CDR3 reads CASSQRGTSGARDTGELFF. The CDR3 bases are TGCGCCAGCAGCCAGAGGGGGACTAGCGGGGCCAGGGACACCGGGGAGCTGTTTTTT.

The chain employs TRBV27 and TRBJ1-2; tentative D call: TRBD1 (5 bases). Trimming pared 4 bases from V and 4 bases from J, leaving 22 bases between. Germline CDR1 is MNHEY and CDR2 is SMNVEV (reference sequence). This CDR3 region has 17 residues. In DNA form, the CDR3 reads TGTGCCAGCAGTTATAACCTCGGGACTCTAGATCTCTATGGCTACACCTTC. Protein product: CASSYNLGTLDLYGYTF.

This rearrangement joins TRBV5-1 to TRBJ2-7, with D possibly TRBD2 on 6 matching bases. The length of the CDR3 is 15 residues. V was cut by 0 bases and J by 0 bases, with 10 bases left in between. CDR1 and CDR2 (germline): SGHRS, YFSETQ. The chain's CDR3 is CASSLGGGNSYEQYF. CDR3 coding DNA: TGCGCCAGCAGCTTGGGTGGGGGGAACTCCTACGAGCAGTACTTC.

The CDR3 is CASSVGTGGPDTQYF. CDR3 coding DNA: TGTGCCAGCAGCGTTGGGACAGGGGGCCCAGATACGCAGTATTTT. V and J are TRBV9 and TRBJ2-3; TRBD1 aligns across 12 bases. Unmatched junction bases numbered 2, after V lost 2 bases and J lost 4 bases. Germline V gene lookup returns CDR1 SGDLS and CDR2 YYNGEE. This CDR3 contains 15 residues.

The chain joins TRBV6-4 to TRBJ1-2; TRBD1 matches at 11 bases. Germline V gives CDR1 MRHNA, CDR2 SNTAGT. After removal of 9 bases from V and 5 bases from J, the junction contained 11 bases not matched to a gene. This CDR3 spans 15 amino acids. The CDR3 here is CASPPSGTGGYGYTF. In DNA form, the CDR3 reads TGTGCCAGTCCCCCTTCCGGGACAGGGGGATATGGCTACACCTTC.

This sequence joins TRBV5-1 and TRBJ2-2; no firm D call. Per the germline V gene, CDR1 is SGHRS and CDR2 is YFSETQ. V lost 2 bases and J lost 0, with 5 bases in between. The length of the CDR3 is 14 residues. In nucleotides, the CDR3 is TGCGCCAGCAGCTTCTCAGCGAACACCGGGGAGCTGTTTTTT. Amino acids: CASSFSANTGELFF.

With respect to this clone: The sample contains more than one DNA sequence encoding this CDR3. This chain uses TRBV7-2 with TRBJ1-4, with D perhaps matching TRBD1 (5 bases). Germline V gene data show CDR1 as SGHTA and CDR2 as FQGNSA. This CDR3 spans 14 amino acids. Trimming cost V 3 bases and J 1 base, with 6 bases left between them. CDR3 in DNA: TGTGCCAGCAGCTTGGGGGGAACTAATGAAAAACTGTTTTTT. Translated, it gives CASSLGGTNEKLFF.

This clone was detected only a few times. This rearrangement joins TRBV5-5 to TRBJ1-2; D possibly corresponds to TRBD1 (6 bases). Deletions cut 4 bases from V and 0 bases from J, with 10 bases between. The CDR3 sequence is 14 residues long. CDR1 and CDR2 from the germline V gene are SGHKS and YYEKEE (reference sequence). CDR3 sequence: CASSGRQANYGYTF. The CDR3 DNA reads TGTGCCAGCAGCGGAAGACAGGCTAACTATGGCTACACCTTC.

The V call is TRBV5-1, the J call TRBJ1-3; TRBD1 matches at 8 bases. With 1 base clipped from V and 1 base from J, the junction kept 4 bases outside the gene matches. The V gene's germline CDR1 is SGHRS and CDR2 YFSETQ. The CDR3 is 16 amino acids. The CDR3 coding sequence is TGCGCCAGCAGCTTGATGACAGGGGCTTCTGGAAACACCATATATTTT. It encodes CASSLMTGASGNTIYF.

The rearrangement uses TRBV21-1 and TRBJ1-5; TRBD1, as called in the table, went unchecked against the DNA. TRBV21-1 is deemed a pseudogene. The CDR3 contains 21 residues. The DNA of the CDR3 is TGTGCCAGCAGCAAAGTTTGTCGGGACAACTCACCCCCTGAAACAAATCAGCCCCAGCATTTT. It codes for CASSKVCRDNSPPETNQPQHF.

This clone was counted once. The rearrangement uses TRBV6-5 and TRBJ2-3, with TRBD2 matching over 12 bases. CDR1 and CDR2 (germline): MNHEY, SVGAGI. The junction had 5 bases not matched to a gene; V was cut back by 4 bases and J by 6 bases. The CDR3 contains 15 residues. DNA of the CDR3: TGTGCCAGCAGTTCTAGCGGGGGGGCTTTGGATACGCAGTATTTT. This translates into CASSSSGGALDTQYF.

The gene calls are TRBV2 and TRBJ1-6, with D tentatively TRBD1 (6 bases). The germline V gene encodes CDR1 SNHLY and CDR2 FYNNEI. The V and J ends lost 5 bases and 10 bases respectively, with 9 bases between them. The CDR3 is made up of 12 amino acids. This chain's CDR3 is CASSTGTSPLHF. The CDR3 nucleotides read TGTGCCAGCAGTACCGGGACATCACCCCTCCACTTT.

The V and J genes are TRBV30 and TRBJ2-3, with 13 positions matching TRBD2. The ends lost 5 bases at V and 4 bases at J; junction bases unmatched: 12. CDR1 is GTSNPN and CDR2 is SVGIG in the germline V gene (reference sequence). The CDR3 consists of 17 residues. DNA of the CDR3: TGTGCCTGGGAGGGACTAGCGGGACCCGGGGGGCCAGATACGCAGTATTTT. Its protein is CAWEGLAGPGGPDTQYF.

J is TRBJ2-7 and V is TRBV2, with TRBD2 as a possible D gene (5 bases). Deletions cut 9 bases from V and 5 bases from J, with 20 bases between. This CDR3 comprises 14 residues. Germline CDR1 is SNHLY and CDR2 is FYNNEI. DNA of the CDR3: TGTGCCAGGGGGAGAGAGACCCATTACGACGAGCAGTACTTC. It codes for CARGRETHYDEQYF.

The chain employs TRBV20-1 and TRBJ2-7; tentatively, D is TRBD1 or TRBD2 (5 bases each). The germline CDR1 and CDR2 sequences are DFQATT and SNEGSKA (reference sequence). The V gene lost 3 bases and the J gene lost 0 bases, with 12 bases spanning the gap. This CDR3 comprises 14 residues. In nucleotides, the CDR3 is TGCAGTGCTAGTGAGGGGCTCAGCTCCTACGAGCAGTACTTC. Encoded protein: CSASEGLSSYEQYF.

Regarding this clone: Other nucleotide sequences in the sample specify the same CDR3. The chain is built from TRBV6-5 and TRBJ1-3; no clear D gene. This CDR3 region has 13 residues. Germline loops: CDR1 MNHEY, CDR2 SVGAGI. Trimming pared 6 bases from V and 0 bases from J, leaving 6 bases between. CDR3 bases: TGTGCCAGCAGGGGAGCCTCTGGAAACACCATATATTTT. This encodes CASRGASGNTIYF.

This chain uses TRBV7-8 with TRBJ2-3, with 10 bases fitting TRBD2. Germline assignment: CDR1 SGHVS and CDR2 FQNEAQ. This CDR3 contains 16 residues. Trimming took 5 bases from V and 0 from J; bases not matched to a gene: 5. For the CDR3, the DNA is TGTGCCAGCAGCCCGAAGCGGGGGGGAAGCACAGATACGCAGTATTTT. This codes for CASSPKRGGSTDTQYF.